This T cell receptor (beta chain) was sequenced for a study of cytomegalovirus exposure and HLA in healthy donors (dated 2017 in TCRdb). Notes on the research overall: According to a later analysis, the 120 or so validation repertoires were produced on the same platform as the 700 or so repertoires of the first cohort. The study was designed to test whether signatures of past pathogen exposure could be identified by cataloging public T cell receptors. Besides the first cohort of hundreds of subjects, a separate validation cohort made up of 120 different subjects was used. To predict cytomegalovirus infection status, the study brought together high-throughput TCR immunosequencing, statistical association of individual TCRs with disease status, and machine learning.

The donors belonged to the validation cohort of around 110 subjects, which was separate from the roughly 700-subject first cohort. The CDR3 runs 15 residues from the cysteine to the phenylalanine. Just CDR3 DNA is preserved here, 45 bases in frame from base 1. From a lookup of the germline V gene, CDR1 and CDR2 are SQVTM and ANQGSEA. V is pared back by 4 bases and J by 0 bases, with 10 bases lying between the germline termini. Results and caveats for the whole study, not just this receptor: Of the cluster scores, about 94% were above 0 in a later analysis, which found that TCRs clustered in the first cohort also tended to co-occur in the 95 to 150 validation repertoires. According to the authors, the approach could potentially be generalized to other disease states and immunological phenotypes. In vitro tests confirmed that a few of the cytomegalovirus-associated TCR beta chains recognize cytomegalovirus antigens. Cytomegalovirus status was reported to be diagnosed by the classifier with high specificity and sensitivity in both the original and validation cohorts. Across donors, most TCR sequences were observed very rarely, whereas some public TCRs were present in many individuals. In the study, approximately 150 TCR beta chains were listed as associated with cytomegalovirus. A later analysis lacked HLA typing for the validation cohort, so it scored co-occurrence in that cohort across all 120 or so repertoires.

Comments on this clone: No antigen is known for it. No clone much larger than this one lies a single base away; base qualities are absent.

Library preparation was by the immunoSEQ multiplex PCR assay. Under the source paper's analysis protocol: A statistical classification framework was built to diagnose cytomegalovirus status from the catalog of TCR beta chain sequences. TCRdb carries this immuneACCESS record with in-frame sequences only. Its versions omit some clonotypes, under half of them owing to an unresolved V gene in the studies checked, with the rest unexplained. Clonal size and the V and J genes are those of that table, whereas D and trimming came from the DNA. The sample includes 40,000 to 55,000 clones, with approximately 94% observed a single time. Over 2% of the sample comes from the top ten.

The origin of this receptor is a young woman in good health and CMV-seronegative. The sequencing sample was made of PBMCs. The chain is made from TRBV29-1 and TRBJ2-6; confidence is insufficient to name the D gene. The sequenced DNA: TGCAGCGTTGCAACAGACCCCTCTGGGGCCAACGTCCTGACTTTC. Its coded protein is CSVATDPSGANVLTF. Reference TRBV29-1 and TRBJ2-6 genes cover what lies past the CDR3, so the full variable domain is SAVISQKPSRDICQRGTSLTIQCQVDSQVTMMFWYRQQPGQSLTLIATANQGSEATYESGFVIDKFPISRPNLTFSTLTVSNMSPEDSSIYLCSVATDPSGANVLTFGAGSRLTVL.